This T cell receptor (beta chain) stems from a study of T-cell memory formation after mild COVID-19. Study-level findings and limits: Pre-infection memory showed some responding clones, and this suggested that cross-reactive memory joined.

Germline V CDR1 and CDR2: SGDLS, YYNGEE. There are 14 residues in the CDR3. V dropped 0 bases and J dropped 9; count of bases not matched to a gene: 8. About this clonotype itself: What it binds is not known.

TCRalpha and TCRbeta libraries used 5'RACE with constant-segment primers and UMIs. A single record per CDR3 protein comes from TCRdb applying MiXCR to the 5' RACE reads. This sample yields 44,000 or so distinct CDR3 sequences, of which roughly 9.8% are seen a single time; 12% belongs to the top ten. The sequence came from an adult woman who had mild COVID-19 (a few samples of this study predate the infection). Cell type and time point are not known. The sequenced material came from PBMCs or a T cell subset sorted from them (not recorded which). V and J are TRBV9 and TRBJ2-5; TRBD2 aligns across 7 bases. Here the CDR3 reads CASSVDGGGVPQYF. CDR3 sequence (DNA): TGTGCCAGCAGCGTAGATGGGGGAGGGGTGCCCCAGTACTTC. Together with reference TRBV9 and TRBJ2-5, the CDR3 gives the full variable domain: DSGVTQTPKHLITATGQRVTLRCSPRSGDLSVYWYQQSLDQGLQFLIQYYNGEERAKGNILERFSAQQFPDLHSELNLSSLELGDSALYFCASSVDGGGVPQYFGPGTRLLVL.